The present T cell receptor beta chain was sequenced within a study of T cell responses to AZD1222 COVID-19 vaccine. Of note for this clone: Its antigen is unknown.

Data came from immunoSEQ multiplex PCR; TCRdb stores just in-frame clones and leaves some out. The sample holds approximately 180,000 clones; 85% to 95% are singletons and the top ten take about 3.5%. Study results and limitations: Two AZD1222 doses significantly raised spike-specific TCR breadth and depth over controls. There were mostly white British donors and more females than males, and clonal diversity was possibly underestimated.

The CDR3 totals 13 residues. CDR1 and CDR2 (germline): SNHLY, FYNNEI. V was pared by 10 bases and J by 2 bases, with 7 bases of the junction left unmatched. This specimen consisted of peripheral blood, obtained 28 days after the second dose of the MenACWY control vaccine. The clonotype comes from an adult who received the MenACWY meningococcal vaccine as a control. V gene TRBV2 combines with J gene TRBJ2-5; 7 bases line up with TRBD2. The CDR3 bases are TGTGCCACCACTAGCGTGAGACAAGAGACCCAGTACTTC. It translates to CATTSVRQETQYF. Looking up the rest from reference TRBV2 and TRBJ2-5 gives the full variable domain: EPEVTQTPSHQVTQMGQEVILRCVPISNHLYFYWYRQILGQKVEFLVSFYNNEISEKSEIFDDQFSVERPDGSNFTLKIRSTKLEDSAMYFCATTSVRQETQYFGPGTRLLVL.